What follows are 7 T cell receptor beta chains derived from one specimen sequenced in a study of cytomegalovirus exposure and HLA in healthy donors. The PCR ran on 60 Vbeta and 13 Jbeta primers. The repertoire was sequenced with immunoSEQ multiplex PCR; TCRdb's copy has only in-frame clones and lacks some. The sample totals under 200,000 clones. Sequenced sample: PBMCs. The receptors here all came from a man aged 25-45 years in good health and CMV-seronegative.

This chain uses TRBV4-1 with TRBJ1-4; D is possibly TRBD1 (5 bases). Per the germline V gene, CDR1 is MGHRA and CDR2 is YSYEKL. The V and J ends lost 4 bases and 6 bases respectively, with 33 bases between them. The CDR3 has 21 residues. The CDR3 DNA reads TGCGCCAGCAGCCTAGAAGTTGGGGGGACCTCAGCTCCAGACGTATATGAAAAACTGTTTTTT. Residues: CASSLEVGGTSAPDVYEKLFF.

Written as DNA, the CDR3 is TGTGCCAGCAGCCAAGTAGGGGGCTCTTCCGAAAAACTGTTTTTT. Its translation: CASSQVGGSSEKLFF. The chain recombines TRBV14 with TRBJ1-4, with 7 bases identical to TRBD1. Germline V gene lookup returns CDR1 SGHDN and CDR2 FVKESK. The CDR3 has 15 amino acids. V trimming: 1 base; J trimming: 8 bases; junction bases outside the gene matches: 7.

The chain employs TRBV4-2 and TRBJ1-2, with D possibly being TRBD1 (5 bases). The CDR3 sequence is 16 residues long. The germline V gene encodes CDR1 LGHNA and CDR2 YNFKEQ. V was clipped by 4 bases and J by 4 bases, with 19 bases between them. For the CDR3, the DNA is TGTGCCAGCAGCCGAGGGACTCCCACGGGAAGCTATGGCTACACCTTC. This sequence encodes CASSRGTPTGSYGYTF.

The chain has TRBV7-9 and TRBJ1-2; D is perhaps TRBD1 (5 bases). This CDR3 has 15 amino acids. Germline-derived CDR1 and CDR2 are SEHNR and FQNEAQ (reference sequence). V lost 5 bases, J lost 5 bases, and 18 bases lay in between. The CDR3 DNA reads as TGTGCCAGCAGCCCGACAGTCGGGGGGTCGTATGGCTACACCTTC. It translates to CASSPTVGGSYGYTF.

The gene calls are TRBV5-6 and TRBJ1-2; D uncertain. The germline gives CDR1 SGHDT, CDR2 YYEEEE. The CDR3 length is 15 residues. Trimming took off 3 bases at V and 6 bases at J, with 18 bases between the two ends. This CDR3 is CASSSAGPPGNGYTF. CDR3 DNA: TGTGCCAGCAGCTCGGCCGGGCCCCCGGGGAATGGCTACACCTTC. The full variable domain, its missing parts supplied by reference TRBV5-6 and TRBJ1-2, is DAGVTQSPTHLIKTRGQQVTLRCSPKSGHDTVSWYQQALGQGPQFIFQYYEEEERQRGNFPDRFSGHQFPNYSSELNVNALLLGDSALYLCASSSAGPPGNGYTFGSGTRLTVV.

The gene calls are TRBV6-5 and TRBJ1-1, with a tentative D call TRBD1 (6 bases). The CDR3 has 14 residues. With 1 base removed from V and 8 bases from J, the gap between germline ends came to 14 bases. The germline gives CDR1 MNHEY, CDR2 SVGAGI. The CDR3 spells CASSYWDKKGEAFF. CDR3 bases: TGTGCCAGCAGTTACTGGGACAAGAAAGGAGAAGCTTTCTTT.

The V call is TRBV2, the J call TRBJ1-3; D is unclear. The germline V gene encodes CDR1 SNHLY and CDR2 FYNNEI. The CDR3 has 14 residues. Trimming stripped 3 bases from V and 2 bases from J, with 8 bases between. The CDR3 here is CASSDTGTGNTIYF. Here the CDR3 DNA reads TGTGCCAGCAGTGATACGGGTACTGGAAACACCATATATTTT.